This section outlines one TCR beta chain sequence together with its context. Its recognized antigen is unknown. There are no base qualities to consult, and no much larger clone falls within one base. Lesional scalp punch biopsies and peripheral blood were collected from alopecia areata patients. PBMCs were separated by density centrifugation and stained for CD3, CD4 and CD8, after which CD4+ and CD8+ T cells were sorted on a FACSAria. As part of a multicenter biomarker study, untreated alopecia areata patients were recruited. In five patients from the biomarker study, the blood CD8+ T cells went through an additional sort into NKG2D-low and NKG2D-high fractions. These data originate in a study of CD8+ T cells in alopecia areata (dated by TCRdb to the late 2010s). For the wider study: High-throughput TCRbeta sequencing was used to examine T cell clonal expansion in alopecia areata in both the C3H/HeJ mouse model and human patients. On the human side, TCRbeta sequencing was run on scalp tissue and on sorted CD4+ and CD8+ peripheral blood T cells from healthy controls and from alopecia areata patients with either patchy or totalis/universalis disease. Scalp clonality was compared across normal scalp (n=4), patchy alopecia areata scalp (n=8), and alopecia totalis/universalis scalp (n=8). RNA was obtained with the PAXgene miRNA kit for fixed scalp, the miRNeasy kit for PBMCs, and the RNeasy kit for mouse skin. TCRbeta CDR3 regions were amplified by immunoSEQ multiplex PCR with 35 Vbeta forward and 13 Jbeta reverse primers.

Here is what the overall study found, with its caveats: Compared with normal scalp, lesional scalp, particularly in alopecia totalis/universalis, had higher clonality and more expanded CD8+ clones, which suggests antigenic drive. Shared TCR sequences between patients were less evident than in mice, which may be partly attributable to HLA diversity in the patient population. Unlike mouse skin, which is dominated by gammadelta T cells, normal human skin has resident alphabeta T cells that are also sequenced, and this complicates analysis of the scalp TCR repertoire.

The library was obtained by the immunoSEQ multiplex PCR assay. RNA was extracted from all samples and reverse transcribed into cDNA, which served as template for TCR sequencing. First-strand cDNA was synthesized using SuperScript III with a 2:1 mix of oligo-dT and random hexamers. A synthetic immune receptor repertoire was used to gauge amplification bias, and whatever bias remained was removed computationally. As for the authors' bioinformatics: Raw reads were preprocessed to remove errors, and CDR3 was defined by IMGT conventions from the conserved cysteine to phenylalanine. Clonality was calculated as 1 minus Shannon entropy normalized by log2 of the number of productive unique TCRs. CD4 or CD8 identity of scalp clones was inferred by cross-referencing scalp TCRbeta sequences with sorted blood CD4 and CD8 repertoires. Held by TCRdb, this immuneACCESS table contains in-frame sequences only and omits some clones. Under half of the omission traces to an unresolved V gene where checked; the cause of the rest is unknown. That table is the source of V, J and clone size, and D and trimming were worked out from the DNA. The sample table shows about 110,000 clones, and approximately 61% are seen once. The top ten hold more than 20% of the sample.

This sequence originates from a human donor with alopecia areata. Source material: NKG2D-low CD8+ T cells sorted from blood. The cell subset or site label on this specimen signifies: sorted CD8+ NKG2D-low blood T cells.

The nucleotide sequence is given as TGTGCCAGCAGCCGGACACGGTCGCCGTATGGCTACACCTTC. Translated, this is CASSRTRSPYGYTF. The receptor chain draws on TRBV13 and TRBJ1-2, with a tentative D gene TRBD1 over 5 matching bases. V is clipped by 5 bases and J by 5 bases, and the sequence between their germline boundaries is 15 bases long. From the cysteine up to the phenylalanine, the CDR3 has a length of 14 residues. Only the CDR3 DNA is retained, 42 bases long and in frame from the first base. According to the germline V gene (reference sequence), CDR1 reads PRHDT and CDR2 reads FYEKMQ.